This TCR beta chain was recorded in a study of T cells in Graves' hyperthyroidism and ophthalmopathy. Study-wide context: Peripheral blood sampling occurred at initial diagnosis, before any treatment.

General observations from the study: A model using 13 V-J features told ophthalmopathy apart from stable hyperthyroidism. Ophthalmopathy was identified by the model a median about 6 months ahead of onset.

Amplified TCR beta CDR3 regions came from RNA transcripts. First-round RT-PCR with HTBI primers amplified the TCR CDR3 region. Using its own MiXCR run on the multiplex PCR reads, TCRdb lists one record per CDR3 protein. The data contain 100,000 to 140,000 distinct CDR3 sequences, roughly 15% of them singletons. This CDR3 contains 13 residues. Trimming stripped 5 bases from V and 7 bases from J, with 12 bases between. Germline V gene lookup returns CDR1 SGHRS and CDR2 YFSETQ. This clonotype was recorded many times. Antigen specificity is unknown. Sequenced material: blood. This chain joins TRBV5-1 and TRBJ2-2, with a tentative D call TRBD2 (5 bases). The receptor comes from a woman aged 50 to 65 with Graves' hyperthyroidism. In nucleotides, the CDR3 is TGCGCCAGCAGAAGAGGGCGTGGCGGGGAGCTGTTTTTT. It is translated as CASRRGRGGELFF.